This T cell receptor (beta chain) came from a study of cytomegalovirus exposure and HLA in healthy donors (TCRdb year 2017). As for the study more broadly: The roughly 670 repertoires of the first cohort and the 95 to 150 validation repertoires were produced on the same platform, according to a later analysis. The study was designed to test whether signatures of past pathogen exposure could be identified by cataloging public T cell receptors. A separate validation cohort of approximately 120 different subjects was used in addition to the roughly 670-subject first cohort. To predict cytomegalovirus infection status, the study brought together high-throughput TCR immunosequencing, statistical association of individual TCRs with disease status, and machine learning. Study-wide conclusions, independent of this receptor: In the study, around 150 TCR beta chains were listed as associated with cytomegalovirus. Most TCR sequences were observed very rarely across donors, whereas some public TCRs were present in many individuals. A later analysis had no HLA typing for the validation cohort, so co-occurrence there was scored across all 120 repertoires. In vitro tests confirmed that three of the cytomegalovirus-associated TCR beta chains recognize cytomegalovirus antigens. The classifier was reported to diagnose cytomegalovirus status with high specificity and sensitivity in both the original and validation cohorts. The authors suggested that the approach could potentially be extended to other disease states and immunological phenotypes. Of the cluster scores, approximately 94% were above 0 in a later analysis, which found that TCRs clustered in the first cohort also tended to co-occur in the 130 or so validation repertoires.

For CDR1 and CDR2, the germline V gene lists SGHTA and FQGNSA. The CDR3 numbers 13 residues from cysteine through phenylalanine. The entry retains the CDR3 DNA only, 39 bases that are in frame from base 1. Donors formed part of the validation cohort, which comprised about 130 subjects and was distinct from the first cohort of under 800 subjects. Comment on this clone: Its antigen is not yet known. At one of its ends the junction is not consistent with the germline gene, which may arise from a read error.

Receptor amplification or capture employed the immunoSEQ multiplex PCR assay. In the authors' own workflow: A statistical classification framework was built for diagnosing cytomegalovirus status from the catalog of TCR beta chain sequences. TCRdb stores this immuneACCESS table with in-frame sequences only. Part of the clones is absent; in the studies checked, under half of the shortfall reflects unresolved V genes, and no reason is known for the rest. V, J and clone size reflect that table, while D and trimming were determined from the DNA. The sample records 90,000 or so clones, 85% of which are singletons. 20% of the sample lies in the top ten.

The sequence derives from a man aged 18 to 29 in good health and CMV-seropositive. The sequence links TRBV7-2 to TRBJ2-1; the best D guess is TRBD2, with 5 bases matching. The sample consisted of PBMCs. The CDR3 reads CASSVDSNNEQFF. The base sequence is TGTGCCAGCAGCGTGGACTCCAACAATGAGCAGTTCTTC.